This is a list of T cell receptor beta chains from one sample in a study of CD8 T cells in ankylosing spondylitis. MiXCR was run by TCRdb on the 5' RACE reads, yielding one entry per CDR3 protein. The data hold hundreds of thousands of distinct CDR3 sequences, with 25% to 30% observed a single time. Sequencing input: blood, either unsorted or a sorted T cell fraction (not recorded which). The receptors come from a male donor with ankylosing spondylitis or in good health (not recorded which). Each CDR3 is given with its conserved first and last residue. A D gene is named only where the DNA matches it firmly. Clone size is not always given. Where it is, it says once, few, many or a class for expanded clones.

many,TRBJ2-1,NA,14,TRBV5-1,CASSSEGRYNEQFF,TGCGCCAGCAGCTCTGAGGGGCGCTACAATGAGCAGTTCTTC
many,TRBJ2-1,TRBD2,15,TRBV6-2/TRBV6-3,CASSPGGGRRNEQFF,TGTGCCTCCTCCCCGGGGGGGGGGCGAAGGAATGAGCAGTTCTTC
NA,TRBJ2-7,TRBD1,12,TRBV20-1,CSGTTGSGEQYF,TGCAGTGGTACGACAGGGTCTGGCGAGCAGTACTTC
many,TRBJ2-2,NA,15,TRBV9,CASSPGGSSVGELFF,TGTGCCAGCAGTCCCGGGGGTTCGAGCGTAGGGGAGCTGTTTTTT
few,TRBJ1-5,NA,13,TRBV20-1,CSAKTSSNQPQHF,TGCAGTGCTAAGACATCCAGCAATCAGCCCCAGCATTTT
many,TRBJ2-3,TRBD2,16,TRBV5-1,CASSFSGRARADTQYF,TGCGCCAGCAGCTTTAGCGGGAGGGCACGAGCAGATACGCAGTATTTT
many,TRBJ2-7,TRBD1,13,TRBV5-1,CASYDRAKGEQYF,TGCGCCAGCTACGACAGGGCTAAAGGCGAGCAGTACTTC
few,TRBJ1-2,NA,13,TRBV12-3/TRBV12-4,CASRFRGGYGYTF,TGTGCCAGCAGGTTCCGCGGAGGCTATGGCTACACCTTC
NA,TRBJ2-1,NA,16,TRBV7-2,CASSLAFHNSYNEQFF,TGTGCCAGCAGCTTAGCCTTTCATAACTCCTACAATGAGCAGTTCTTC
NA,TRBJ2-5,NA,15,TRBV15,CATSSSPEAQETQYF,TGTGCCACCAGCAGCTCCCCAGAGGCGCAAGAGACCCAGTACTTC
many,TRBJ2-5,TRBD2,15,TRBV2,CASGGGLEIVETQYF,TGTGCCAGTGGTGGCGGACTAGAGATTGTTGAGACCCAGTACTTC
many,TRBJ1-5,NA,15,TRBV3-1,CASSQDLLSNQPQHF,TGTGCCAGCAGCCAAGATCTCCTAAGCAATCAGCCCCAGCATTTT
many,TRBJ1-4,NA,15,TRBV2,CASSESGAGDEKLFF,TGTGCCAGCAGTGAATCTGGGGCCGGGGATGAAAAACTGTTTTTT
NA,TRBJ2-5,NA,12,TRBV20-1,CSARAGQETQYF,TGCAGTGCTAGAGCGGGTCAGGAGACCCAGTACTTC
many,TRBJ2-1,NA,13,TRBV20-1,CSAREGPYNEQFF,TGCAGTGCTAGAGAGGGGCCTTACAATGAGCAGTTCTTC
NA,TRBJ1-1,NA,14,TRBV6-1,CASSESSENTEAFF,TGTGCCAGCAGTGAGTCATCGGAGAACACTGAAGCTTTCTTT
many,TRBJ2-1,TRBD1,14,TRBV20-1,CSASRQGAHNEQFF,TGCAGTGCTAGCCGACAGGGGGCCCACAATGAGCAGTTCTTC
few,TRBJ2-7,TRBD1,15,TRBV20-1,CSATLRGQGVGEQYF,TGCAGTGCAACCCTGAGGGGGCAGGGAGTAGGGGAGCAGTACTTC
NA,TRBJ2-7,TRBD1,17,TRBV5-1,CASSLDRTGGRTGGQYF,TGCGCCAGCAGCTTGGACCGGACAGGGGGCCGGACCGGGGGGCAGTACTTC
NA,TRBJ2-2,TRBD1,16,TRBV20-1,CSARDGGQGNTGELFF,TGCAGTGCTAGAGATGGGGGACAGGGAAACACCGGGGAGCTGTTTTTT
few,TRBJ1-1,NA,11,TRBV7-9,CASSLTRGAFF,TGTGCCAGCAGCTTAACCAGGGGAGCTTTCTTT
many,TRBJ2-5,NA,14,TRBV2,CASSEARTGETQYF,TGTGCCAGCAGTGAAGCAAGGACTGGCGAGACCCAGTACTTC